These 23 T cell receptor beta chains originate from one sample sequenced in a study of T cells after yellow fever vaccination. TCRdb re-called the 5' RACE reads with MiXCR, one entry per CDR3 protein. The sample lists hundreds of thousands of distinct CDR3 sequences, less than 20% occurring once. Sequencing was performed on PBMCs, taken 5 to 6 days after the first yellow fever vaccination. Receptors originate from a man aged 18 to 29 who received the YFV17D yellow fever vaccine.

This clonotype was detected a few times. The chain joins TRBV7-2 to TRBJ2-3; 8 nucleotides line up with TRBD2. The CDR3 extends over 16 amino acids. The trim removed 6 bases at V and 5 bases at J, leaving 13 bases unmatched. CDR1 SGHTA and CDR2 FQGNSA come from the germline V gene. The CDR3 spells CASSSTGGGPRDTQYF. Written as DNA, the CDR3 is TGTGCCAGCAGTTCAACGGGGGGGGGGCCTAGAGATACGCAGTATTTT.

In this sample, this clonotype turned up a few times. V gene TRBV30 combines with J gene TRBJ1-1, with D uncertain. There are 14 residues in the CDR3. V lost 3 bases to trimming and J lost 1 base, with 12 bases between them. Per the germline V gene, CDR1 is GTSNPN and CDR2 is SVGIG (reference sequence). CDR3 region: CAWSNPRGNTEAFF. The CDR3 DNA follows: TGTGCCTGGAGCAACCCGCGAGGGAACACTGAAGCTTTCTTT.

This clonotype was seen more than once but under ten times. The J gene is TRBJ2-5, the V gene TRBV20-1; TRBD2 aligns across 8 bases. Per germline, CDR1 DFQATT and CDR2 SNEGSKA (reference sequence). The V segment lost 6 bases and the J segment 5 bases; nucleotides outside the gene matches: 8. The CDR3 extends over 13 amino acids. The CDR3 DNA reads TGCAGTGCCCCGGGGGGGCCGGGGGAGACCCAGTACTTC. This gives the protein CSAPGGPGETQYF.

Note on this clonotype: A read error may be the cause here, since a much bigger clone is one base away. The chain recombines TRBV5-1 with TRBJ2-1; tentatively, D is TRBD1 or TRBD2 (5 bases each). The germline V and J ends were trimmed by 3 bases and 5 bases, with 15 bases remaining between them. Per germline, CDR1 SGHRS and CDR2 YFSETQ. The CDR3 is made up of 15 amino acids. CDR3: CASSSGPIANNEQFF. CDR3 in DNA: TGCGCCAGCAGCTCGGGACCGATCGCCAACAATGAGCAGTTCTTC.

The chain recombines TRBV5-1 with TRBJ2-7, with 7 positions matching TRBD2. This CDR3 is 14 amino acids long. Germline trimming cut 9 bases from V and 0 bases from J; bases unmatched to any gene: 9. CDR1 and CDR2 from the germline V gene are SGHRS and YFSETQ. The CDR3: CATRGGPSSYEQYF. For the CDR3, the DNA is TGCGCCACCCGGGGAGGGCCCAGCTCCTACGAGCAGTACTTC. Complete variable domain (other parts from reference TRBV5-1 and TRBJ2-7): KAGVTQTPRYLIKTRGQQVTLSCSPISGHRSVSWYQQTPGQGLQFLFEYFSETQRNKGNFPGRFSGRQFSNSRSEMNVSTLELGDSALYLCATRGGPSSYEQYFGPGTRLTVT.

V usage is TRBV2 and J usage is TRBJ1-2; D call uncertain. Germline-derived CDR1 and CDR2 are SNHLY and FYNNEI. Trimming took off 10 bases at V and 7 bases at J, with 16 bases between the two ends. The CDR3 has 12 residues. Written as DNA, the CDR3 is TGTGCCACTACGGACGTCGGTCGTGGCTACACCTTC. Amino acids: CATTDVGRGYTF.

This chain uses TRBV5-4 with TRBJ2-3, with a weak D call TRBD2 (7 bases). Germline V CDR1 and CDR2: SGHNT, YYREEE (reference sequence). The CDR3 has 15 residues. The ends were cut back, 2 bases at V and 3 bases at J, with 13 bases in the middle. For the CDR3, the DNA is TGTGCCAGCAGCTTAGGGGGGGCCGTTACAGATACGCAGTATTTT. Its translation is CASSLGGAVTDTQYF.

This clonotype was detected a few times. The chain couples TRBV18 to TRBJ1-1; tentative D call: TRBD1 (5 bases). CDR3 length: 12 residues. Trimming pared 6 bases from V and 6 bases from J, leaving 11 bases between. Germline V gene data show CDR1 as KGHSH and CDR2 as LQKENI. The CDR3 loop is CASSLQEAEAFF. CDR3 DNA: TGTGCCAGCTCGCTACAGGAGGCTGAAGCTTTCTTT.

Worth noting for this clonotype: Germline and junction disagree at one end, which may indicate a read error. The CDR3 sequence is CASSLTGQGGYTF. DNA of the CDR3: TGTGCCAGCAGCCTAACCGGACAGGGTGGCTACACCTTC. The V gene is TRBV7-3, the J gene TRBJ1-2, with TRBD1 matching over 8 bases. The CDR3 extends over 13 amino acids. CDR1 SGHTA and CDR2 FQGTGA come from the germline V gene.

The chain combines TRBV7-9 with TRBJ2-7; 8 nucleotides agree with TRBD1. Germline CDR1 and CDR2: SEHNR and FQNEAQ (reference sequence). The CDR3 has 15 amino acids. V lost 3 bases and J lost 1; bases outside the gene matches: 5. The CDR3 sequence: CASSFRDRPSYEQYF. In nucleotides, the CDR3 is TGTGCCAGCAGCTTTCGGGACAGGCCTTCCTACGAGCAGTACTTC.

CDR3 nucleotides: TGCGCCAGCAGCCAATACAGGGGGCGAAACACCGGGGAGCTGTTTTTT. It translates to CASSQYRGRNTGELFF. The rearrangement joins TRBV4-1 to TRBJ2-2; 9 bases align to TRBD1. The CDR3 loop spans 16 amino acids. Germline CDR1 and CDR2: MGHRA and YSYEKL. V lost 2 bases to trimming and J lost 2 bases; unmatched junction nucleotides: 3.

This clonotype was seen a handful of times. This chain joins TRBV9 and TRBJ2-1; 8 bases are a match to TRBD2. CDR3 length: 15 amino acids. Unmatched junction bases numbered 12, after V lost 9 bases and J lost 4 bases. Germline V gives CDR1 SGDLS, CDR2 YYNGEE. The CDR3 coding sequence is TGTGCCACCGCCAAGGGCGGGGGGATTTACAATGAGCAGTTCTTC. Translated, it gives CATAKGGGIYNEQFF.

This chain joins TRBV12-3 or TRBV12-4 and TRBJ2-7, with a tentative D call TRBD1 (7 bases). Trimming removed 6 bases at V and 4 bases at J, with 16 bases between. This CDR3 comprises 14 residues. CDR3 nucleotides: TGTGCCAGCAGCAGGCCAGGGGGGCGGTACGAGCAGTACTTC. Protein sequence: CASSRPGGRYEQYF.

This chain uses TRBV4-1 with TRBJ1-1; D call uncertain. V dropped 4 bases and J dropped 1 base, with 13 bases sitting between them. The CDR3 is 15 amino acids. Germline-derived CDR1 and CDR2 are MGHRA and YSYEKL. The CDR3 is CASSPRERQNTEAFF. In nucleotides, the CDR3 is TGCGCCAGCAGCCCACGAGAACGTCAGAACACTGAAGCTTTCTTT.

In its sample, this clonotype was seen a few times. V usage is TRBV24-1 and J usage is TRBJ2-1, with 10 bases aligning to TRBD1. With 4 bases clipped from V and 4 bases from J, the junction kept 6 bases outside the gene matches. There are 16 residues in the CDR3. Germline values: CDR1 KGHDR, CDR2 SFDVKD. The CDR3, as DNA: TGTGCCACCAGTGAATCCGGGACAGGGGAGTACAATGAGCAGTTCTTC. This codes for CATSESGTGEYNEQFF.

This clonotype has only a few counts. The genes are TRBV4-3 and TRBJ1-2, with no clear D. The CDR3 length is 15 residues. V lost 1 base and J lost 4, with 13 bases in between. The germline V gene has CDR1 LGHNA and CDR2 YSLEER. The CDR3: CASSQVEGGLYGYTF. As DNA, the CDR3 is TGCGCCAGCAGCCAAGTAGAGGGAGGGCTCTATGGCTACACCTTC.

This rearrangement joins TRBV25-1 to TRBJ2-2, with D perhaps TRBD1 or TRBD2 (5 bases each). Germline lookup yields CDR1 MGHDK and CDR2 SYGVNS. V was shortened by 5 bases and J by 4 bases, with 23 bases between the two germline ends. The CDR3 has 18 residues. This CDR3 is CASSSSGPHTRGTGELFF. The CDR3 DNA reads TGTGCCAGCAGTTCCTCAGGCCCACATACGAGGGGCACCGGGGAGCTGTTTTTT.

The V and J genes are TRBV7-2 and TRBJ2-7, with 12 bases matching TRBD2. The CDR3 runs to 14 residues. From germline, CDR1 is SGHTA and CDR2 FQGNSA. The V and J ends lost 4 bases and 6 bases, in that order; junction bases with no gene match: 4. The CDR3 sequence is CASSSLAGGLEQYF. CDR3 nucleotides: TGTGCCAGCAGCTCTCTAGCGGGGGGGCTCGAGCAGTACTTC.

The CDR3: CASSVQGGTFEQYF. Written as DNA, the CDR3 is TGTGCCAGCAGCGTACAGGGGGGGACTTTCGAGCAGTACTTC. The chain couples TRBV9 to TRBJ2-7; D is possibly TRBD1 or TRBD2 (7 bases each). This CDR3 is built from 14 residues. The V end lost 1 base, the J end lost 6 bases, and 14 bases lay between the germline ends. Germline V gives CDR1 SGDLS, CDR2 YYNGEE.

The genes are TRBV7-2 and TRBJ1-1; the D gene is possibly TRBD1 (6 bases). Looked up from germline, CDR1 is SGHTA and CDR2 is FQGNSA. The V end was cut by 5 bases, the J end by 1 base, with 11 bases between. CDR3 length: 14 amino acids. The CDR3 coding sequence is TGTGCCAGCAGCAAGCCGGACAGGAACACTGAAGCTTTCTTT. Amino acids: CASSKPDRNTEAFF.

This clonotype was seen only a few times. This sequence joins TRBV5-4 and TRBJ1-6, with unresolved D. The CDR3 spans 17 residues. CDR1 and CDR2 from the germline V gene are SGHNT and YYREEE (reference sequence). Trimming took off 1 base at V and 9 bases at J, with 20 bases between the two ends. CDR3 region: CASSLPPGGVDGSPLHF. The CDR3 DNA reads as TGTGCCAGCAGCTTGCCCCCCGGTGGGGTGGATGGTTCACCCCTCCACTTT.

This chain uses TRBV20-1 with TRBJ2-3, with TRBD2 matching over 11 bases. CDR3 size: 15 residues. With 3 bases clipped from V and 0 bases from J, the junction kept 2 bases outside the gene matches. CDR1 and CDR2 (germline): DFQATT, SNEGSKA (reference sequence). CDR3 DNA: TGCAGTGCTAGTAGCGGGGGGGCCAGCACAGATACGCAGTATTTT. Protein sequence: CSASSGGASTDTQYF.

This clonotype was picked up one time. The rearrangement joins TRBV6-1 to TRBJ2-4; TRBD1 might be the D (6 bases). The germline gives CDR1 MNHNS, CDR2 SASEGT. The CDR3 sequence is 15 residues long. Trimming took 8 bases from V and 0 from J, leaving 14 bases between them. The CDR3 DNA reads as TGTGCCAGCTTACGGACAGTACTAGCCAAAAACATTCAGTACTTC. Its protein product is CASLRTVLAKNIQYF.